These T cell receptor beta chains were read from a single sample in a study of T cell responses to AZD1222 COVID-19 vaccine. Repertoires were generated with immunoSEQ multiplex PCR, while TCRdb's copy carries only in-frame clones and drops some. The data show about 86,000 clones, about 90% seen once. The sequencing used peripheral blood, collected 28 days after the second AZD1222 dose. These receptors all stem from an adult who received the AZD1222 COVID-19 vaccine. Both conserved end residues are part of each CDR3. A D gene is named only where the DNA matches it firmly. Clone sizes are given selectively: once, few, many, or a class where the clone is expanded.

NA TRBJ1-2 once TRBV11-1 CASSLSRGYGYTF TGTGCCAGCAGCTTAAGTCGGGGGTATGGCTACACCTTC
NA TRBJ2-3 NA TRBV20-1 CSASRGGDTDTQYF TGCAGTGCTAGTCGAGGAGGTGACACAGATACGCAGTATTTT
NA TRBJ1-1 NA TRBV7-3 CASSLDGGQDTEAFF TGTGCCAGCAGCTTAGACGGGGGTCAAGACACTGAAGCTTTCTTT
NA TRBJ2-7 NA TRBV10-2 CASSASETYEQYF TGCGCCAGCAGTGCTAGCGAGACCTACGAGCAGTACTTC
TRBD2 TRBJ2-1 NA TRBV27 CASRRLADYNEQFF TGTGCCAGCCGGCGACTAGCGGATTACAATGAGCAGTTCTTC
NA TRBJ1-1 once TRBV15 CATSSDVRTGMEAFF TGTGCCACCAGCAGCGACGTTCGGACGGGAATGGAAGCTTTCTTT
TRBD2 TRBJ2-2 NA TRBV7-8 CASSLGAGRSNTGELFF TGTGCCAGCAGCTTAGGGGCCGGGAGGTCGAACACCGGGGAGCTGTTTTTT
NA TRBJ1-5 once TRBV19 CASTRRGYQPQHF TGTGCCAGTACCCGACGGGGCTATCAGCCCCAGCATTTT
TRBD2 TRBJ2-7 NA TRBV2 CASSEGLAGVEEQYF TGTGCCAGCAGTGAGGGACTAGCGGGAGTTGAGGAGCAGTACTTC
NA TRBJ1-1 NA TRBV27 CASSSGRWKEAFF TGTGCCAGCAGTTCGGGACGATGGAAGGAAGCTTTCTTT
TRBD1 TRBJ1-2 few TRBV29-1 CSVETGSGYGYTF TGCAGCGTGGAGACAGGGTCGGGCTATGGCTACACCTTC
NA TRBJ2-1 NA TRBV29-1 CSVEDGGPADYNEQFF TGCAGCGTTGAAGATGGGGGCCCAGCGGACTACAATGAGCAGTTCTTC
NA TRBJ1-6 once TRBV6-5 CASSSVEGTYNSPLHF TGTGCCAGCAGTTCCGTGGAGGGGACCTATAATTCACCCCTCCACTTT
TRBD2 TRBJ2-1 NA TRBV11-2 CASSTVTSGRWNEQFF TGTGCCAGCAGCACCGTGACTAGCGGGAGGTGGAATGAGCAGTTCTTC
TRBD2 TRBJ2-1 NA TRBV5-5 CASSSSLSGGRYNEQFF TGTGCCAGCAGCTCAAGTCTGTCGGGAGGGCGGTACAATGAGCAGTTCTTC
NA TRBJ2-3 NA TRBV6-4 CASSQGVSDTQYF TGTGCCAGCAGCCAGGGAGTTTCAGATACGCAGTATTTT
NA TRBJ1-6 NA TRBV7-9 CASSLLESPFF TGTGCCAGCAGCTTACTAGAGTCCCCTTTTTTT
NA TRBJ1-6 once TRBV7-9 CASSLAQGLSPLHF TGTGCCAGCAGCTTAGCCCAAGGGCTTTCACCCCTCCACTTT
NA TRBJ1-1 NA TRBV9 CASSGGPLEAFF TGTGCCAGCAGCGGGGGACCCCTTGAAGCTTTCTTT
TRBD2 TRBJ2-1 NA TRBV11-1 CASKSTSGSYNEQFF TGTGCCAGCAAGTCGACTAGCGGGAGCTACAATGAGCAGTTCTTC
NA TRBJ1-6 NA TRBV27 CASSFGAGDYSPLHF TGTGCCAGCAGTTTCGGGGCAGGTGACTATTCACCCCTCCACTTT
TRBD1 TRBJ1-2 NA TRBV27 CASRFSDRGGYTF TGTGCCAGCAGATTCTCGGACAGGGGTGGCTACACCTTC
NA TRBJ1-4 NA TRBV6-5 CASSSLNYREREKLFF TGTGCCAGCAGTTCCTTAAATTACCGGGAGCGTGAAAAACTGTTTTTT
TRBD1 TRBJ2-3 once TRBV11-2 CASSLTPGQGRDTQYF TGTGCCAGCAGCTTAACACCGGGACAGGGAAGGGATACGCAGTATTTT
NA TRBJ1-1 NA TRBV4-1 CASSQVRNTEAFF TGCGCCAGCAGCCAAGTACGGAACACTGAAGCTTTCTTT
NA TRBJ1-4 NA TRBV5-1 CASSFDRRNEKLFF TGCGCCAGCAGCTTCGACCGACGGAATGAAAAACTGTTTTTT
TRBD1 TRBJ1-3 NA TRBV4-3 CASSQEGGGGLIPFSGNTIYF TGCGCCAGCAGCCAAGAAGGGGGCGGGGGGCTGATTCCCTTCTCTGGAAACACCATATATTTT